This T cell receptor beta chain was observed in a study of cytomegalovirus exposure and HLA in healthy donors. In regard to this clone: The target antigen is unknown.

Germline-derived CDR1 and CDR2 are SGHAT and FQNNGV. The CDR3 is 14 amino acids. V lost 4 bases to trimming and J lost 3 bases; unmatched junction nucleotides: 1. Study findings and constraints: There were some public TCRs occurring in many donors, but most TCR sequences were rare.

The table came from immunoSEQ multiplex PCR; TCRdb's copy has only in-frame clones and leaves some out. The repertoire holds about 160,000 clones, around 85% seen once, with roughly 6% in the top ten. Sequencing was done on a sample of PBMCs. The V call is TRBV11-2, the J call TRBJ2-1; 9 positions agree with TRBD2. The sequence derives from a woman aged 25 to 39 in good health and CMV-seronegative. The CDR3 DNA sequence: TGTGCCAGCAGCTCTAGCGGGATCTACAATGAGCAGTTCTTC. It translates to CASSSSGIYNEQFF. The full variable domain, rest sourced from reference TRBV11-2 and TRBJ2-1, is EAGVAQSPRYKIIEKRQSVAFWCNPISGHATLYWYQQILGQGPKLLIQFQNNGVVDDSQLPKDRFSAERLKGVDSTLKIQPAKLEDSAVYLCASSSSGIYNEQFFGPGTRLTVL.